What follows are 30 T cell receptor beta chains derived from one specimen sequenced in a study of Ad26.COV2.S vaccination and SARS-CoV-2 variants. The data were produced by immunoSEQ multiplex PCR, yet TCRdb's version contains in-frame clones alone and is incomplete. The sample carries about 400,000 clones, 89% recorded once. Treatment here: over 15 received Ad26.COV2.S at low or high dose, single or two shots; 5 received placebo; per-sample allocation not given. Specimen acquisition occurred on day 63 following the initial vaccine or placebo injection. Sequenced material: peripheral blood, taken in a trial of Ad26.COV2.S vaccine versus placebo. Every receptor here comes from a person between 18 and 65 years old who received the Ad26.COV2.S COVID-19 vaccine or a placebo.

This chain joins TRBV7-9 and TRBJ1-1; D perhaps matches TRBD1 (5 bases). Trimming removed 8 bases at V and 4 bases at J, with 14 bases between. This CDR3 has 13 residues. CDR1 and CDR2 (germline): SEHNR, FQNEAQ (reference sequence). The CDR3 here is CASLKPQGTEAFF. The CDR3 bases are TGTGCCAGCTTAAAGCCCCAGGGCACTGAAGCTTTCTTT.

J is TRBJ1-1 and V is TRBV7-9; perhaps TRBD1 as D (5 bases). From germline, CDR1 is SEHNR and CDR2 FQNEAQ (reference sequence). Trimming took off 1 base at V and 0 bases at J, with 21 bases between the two ends. This CDR3 is 19 amino acids long. This CDR3 reads CASSLGGSIYRGMNTEAFF. CDR3 nucleotide sequence: TGTGCCAGCAGCTTAGGGGGGAGTATTTACCGGGGCATGAACACTGAAGCTTTCTTT.

V usage is TRBV9 and J usage is TRBJ1-2, with a weak D call TRBD1 (5 bases). Germline V CDR1 and CDR2: SGDLS, YYNGEE. The V gene lost 3 bases and the J gene lost 5 bases, with 11 bases spanning the gap. The CDR3 is made up of 13 amino acids. CDR3 sequence (DNA): TGTGCCAGCAGCGGAAGGGGAGGGTATGGCTACACCTTC. Translating gives CASSGRGGYGYTF.

The genes are TRBV10-3 and TRBJ1-1, with 7 bases identical to TRBD1. Losses at the gene ends were 5 bases for V and 1 base for J; bases not matched to a gene: 7. This CDR3 spans 15 amino acids. Germline assignment: CDR1 ENHRY and CDR2 SYGVKD. Here the CDR3 reads CAISSPGQRNTEAFF. The CDR3, as DNA: TGTGCCATCAGTTCCCCGGGACAGCGGAACACTGAAGCTTTCTTT.

The chain is built from TRBV29-1 and TRBJ1-2; 8 bases match TRBD1. The J segment lost 6 bases and the V segment lost 8 bases, leaving 5 bases of the junction unmatched. Germline V gene lookup returns CDR1 SQVTM and CDR2 ANQGSEA. The CDR3 covers 11 residues. CDR3 sequence: CSTTGDNGYTF. CDR3 in DNA: TGCAGCACGACAGGGGATAATGGCTACACCTTC.

V usage is TRBV5-5 and J usage is TRBJ2-2; D remains unclear. From germline, CDR1 is SGHKS and CDR2 YYEKEE (reference sequence). The CDR3 sequence is 12 residues long. V was pared by 4 bases and J by 6 bases, with 7 bases between. CDR3 in amino acids: CASSRTSGELFF. In nucleotides, the CDR3 is TGTGCCAGCAGCCGGACGTCCGGGGAGCTGTTTTTT.

The chain couples TRBV5-1 to TRBJ2-1; 7 nucleotides align to TRBD2. V was pared by 2 bases and J by 3 bases, with 5 bases of the junction left unmatched. The CDR3 has 15 amino acids. Germline CDR1 is SGHRS and CDR2 is YFSETQ. The DNA for the CDR3 is TGCGCCAGCAGCTTAGGTGGACTAGTCTACAATGAGCAGTTCTTC. Amino acid sequence: CASSLGGLVYNEQFF.

The chain couples TRBV7-9 to TRBJ2-5; 9 bases map to TRBD2. This CDR3 is built from 13 residues. V lost 8 bases and J lost 1; bases outside the gene matches: 2. Germline V gene sequence: CDR1 SEHNR, CDR2 FQNEAQ (reference sequence). CDR3 nucleotide sequence: TGTGCCAGCCAGACTAGCGGCCAAGAGACCCAGTACTTC. Translated: CASQTSGQETQYF.

In this sample, this clone turned up once. The chain is built from TRBV6-5 and TRBJ2-1; the D is unclear. The length of the CDR3 is 15 residues. Germline assignment: CDR1 MNHEY and CDR2 SVGAGI. The ends were cut back, 6 bases at V and 7 bases at J, with 19 bases in the middle. The CDR3 nucleotides are TGTGCCAGCAGCCGTCTTAGGACCCGCCTGAATGAGCAGTTCTTC. The encoded protein is CASSRLRTRLNEQFF.

The chain's CDR3 is CASSVRAGTANTEAFF. Written as DNA, the CDR3 is TGTGCCAGCAGCGTTAGAGCCGGGACAGCGAACACTGAAGCTTTCTTT. The chain is built from TRBV9 and TRBJ1-1; TRBD1 agrees at 7 bases. Germline trimming cut 2 bases from V and 1 base from J; bases unmatched to any gene: 8. Germline V gene sequence: CDR1 SGDLS, CDR2 YYNGEE. The CDR3 has 16 amino acids.

The J gene is TRBJ2-1, the V gene TRBV9, with 10 positions matching TRBD2. The germline V gene encodes CDR1 SGDLS and CDR2 YYNGEE. V dropped 1 base and J dropped 6; count of bases not matched to a gene: 10. This CDR3 spans 17 amino acids. CDR3 amino acids: CASSVSPLAGVFNEQFF. The CDR3, as DNA: TGTGCCAGCAGCGTAAGTCCTCTAGCGGGAGTGTTCAATGAGCAGTTCTTC.

This clone appeared a single time. The chain couples TRBV28 to TRBJ2-5; D uncertain. CDR3 size: 13 residues. CDR1 MDHEN and CDR2 SYDVKM come from the germline V gene. Deletions cut 5 bases from V and 5 bases from J, with 12 bases between. The CDR3 bases are TGTGCCAGCAGTGCCCCGCCAATGGAGACCCAGTACTTC. Protein product: CASSAPPMETQYF.

The chain carries TRBV7-2 and TRBJ2-3; 12 bases match TRBD2. The CDR3 spans 15 residues. Trimming took 5 bases from V and 7 from J; bases not matched to a gene: 7. Germline V gene sequence: CDR1 SGHTA, CDR2 FQGNSA. CDR3 nucleotides: TGTGCCAGCAGCCCCCGACTAGCGGGAGTGTATACGCAGTATTTT. Residues: CASSPRLAGVYTQYF.

J is TRBJ1-5 and V is TRBV19; 7 nucleotides match TRBD1. Germline values: CDR1 LNHDA, CDR2 SQIVND (reference sequence). With 4 bases clipped from V and 6 bases from J, the junction kept 9 bases outside the gene matches. The CDR3 consists of 15 residues. CDR3 protein: CASSSTGAPGQPQHF. In nucleotides, the CDR3 is TGTGCCAGTAGTAGTACAGGGGCCCCCGGTCAGCCCCAGCATTTT. Full variable domain (remainder filled in from reference TRBV19 and TRBJ1-5): DGGITQSPKYLFRKEGQNVTLSCEQNLNHDAMYWYRQDPGQGLRLIYYSQIVNDFQKGDIAEGYSVSREKKESFPLTVTSAQKNPTAFYLCASSSTGAPGQPQHFGDGTRLSIL.

The genes are TRBV30 and TRBJ1-1, with D uncertain. Germline CDR1 GTSNPN, CDR2 SVGIG (reference sequence). V gave up 5 bases and J gave up 2 bases, with 9 bases separating them. This CDR3 is built from 12 residues. The CDR3 spells CAWYETNTEAFF. For the CDR3, the DNA is TGTGCCTGGTACGAGACCAACACTGAAGCTTTCTTT.

Comment on this clone: The sample contains more than one DNA sequence encoding this CDR3. The chain employs TRBV18 and TRBJ2-1; D is unclear. V was trimmed by 3 bases and J by 4 bases, leaving 4 bases between them. In germline, CDR1 is KGHSH, CDR2 LQKENI. CDR3 length: 12 amino acids. The CDR3 spells CASSPGYNEQFF. The CDR3 bases are TGTGCCAGCTCACCGGGGTACAATGAGCAGTTCTTC.

This clone was observed a single time. Relative to the germline gene, one junction end is altered; a read error may explain this. The V and J genes are TRBV29-1 and TRBJ1-1; D perhaps matches TRBD1 (5 bases). CDR1 and CDR2 (germline): SQVTM, ANQGSEA. The CDR3 spans 12 residues. CDR3 in amino acids: CSVKEGNAEAFF. The CDR3 DNA follows: TGCAGCGTTAAGGAGGGGAACGCTGAAGCTTTCTTT.

The J gene is TRBJ1-2, the V gene TRBV10-3; D remains unclear. Trimming left V 7 bases short and J 5 bases short, with 17 bases between. This CDR3 comprises 14 residues. Germline CDR1 is ENHRY and CDR2 is SYGVKD. DNA of the CDR3: TGTGCCATCACTAAAGACATCTACCGGTATGGCTACACCTTC. Its translation is CAITKDIYRYGYTF.

The chain carries TRBV5-4 and TRBJ1-1, with D tentatively TRBD1 (5 bases). The V end lost 0 bases, the J end lost 0 bases, and 12 bases lay between the germline ends. The CDR3 has 16 amino acids. Germline loops: CDR1 SGHNT, CDR2 YYREEE (reference sequence). CDR3 amino acids: CASSLGGTRLNTEAFF. The CDR3, as DNA: TGTGCCAGCAGCTTGGGGGGCACCAGATTGAACACTGAAGCTTTCTTT.

The sample holds one count of this clone. The rearrangement links TRBV3-1 (or the pseudogene TRBV3-2) to TRBJ2-7; the D gene is possibly TRBD1 (5 bases). Trimming left V 2 bases short and J 2 bases short, with 13 bases between. CDR3 length: 15 residues. Per germline, CDR1 LGHDT and CDR2 YNNKEL (reference sequence). Here the CDR3 reads CASSQPNQGTYEQYF. In DNA form, the CDR3 reads TGTGCCAGCAGCCAACCGAACCAGGGTACCTACGAGCAGTACTTC.

This clone was seen just once. The chain employs TRBV28 and TRBJ1-2; D unclear. V was trimmed by 5 bases and J by 8 bases, leaving 15 bases between them. This CDR3 spans 13 amino acids. The germline CDR1 and CDR2 sequences are MDHEN and SYDVKM. CDR3 in amino acids: CASSTDPGGGYTF. CDR3 DNA sequence: TGTGCCAGCAGTACGGACCCCGGCGGGGGCTACACCTTC.

The chain's CDR3 is CASSLSGDQETQYF. For the CDR3, the DNA is TGCGCCAGCAGCTTGAGTGGGGACCAAGAGACCCAGTACTTC. The genes are TRBV5-1 and TRBJ2-5; D call uncertain. The CDR3 spans 14 residues. Trimming removed 1 base from V and 0 bases from J, with 7 bases in between. Germline V gene sequence: CDR1 SGHRS, CDR2 YFSETQ.

The chain couples TRBV6-6 to TRBJ1-1; unclear D gene. The V end lost 6 bases, the J end lost 0 bases, and 8 bases lay between the germline ends. The CDR3 is made up of 13 amino acids. Germline V lookup: CDR1 MNHNY, CDR2 SVGAGI (reference sequence). The CDR3 reads CASRGKLNTEAFF. DNA for the CDR3: TGTGCCAGCAGGGGGAAACTGAACACTGAAGCTTTCTTT.

V is TRBV11-2 and J is TRBJ2-7; 7 bases fit TRBD2. Trimming removed 5 bases from V and 7 bases from J; junction bases left unmatched: 8. This CDR3 has 13 residues. In germline, CDR1 is SGHAT, CDR2 FQNNGV. CDR3 sequence (DNA): TGTGCCAGCAGCCCGAGACTAGCTGGGGAGCAGTACTTC. It is translated as CASSPRLAGEQYF.

The CDR3 sequence is CASSPLAGDFREQYF. CDR3 in DNA: TGTGCCAGCAGTCCGTTAGCGGGAGACTTCCGCGAGCAGTACTTC. The chain is built from TRBV6-5 and TRBJ2-7, with 9 bases lining up with TRBD2. CDR3 length equals 15 residues. J lost 6 bases, V lost 5 bases, and 11 bases had no gene match. Germline V gene data show CDR1 as MNHEY and CDR2 as SVGAGI.

The chain is built from TRBV11-2 and TRBJ2-2, with 7 nucleotides matching TRBD1. The germline CDR1 and CDR2 sequences are SGHAT and FQNNGV. The CDR3 covers 15 residues. J lost 4 bases, V lost 5 bases, and 7 bases had no gene match. The CDR3 region is CASSMDRSSTGELFF. The CDR3 region has the DNA TGTGCCAGCAGCATGGACAGGTCCTCCACCGGGGAGCTGTTTTTT.

The chain employs TRBV5-1 and TRBJ1-4; D call uncertain. The CDR3 extends over 14 amino acids. The germline V gene has CDR1 SGHRS and CDR2 YFSETQ. V dropped 7 bases and J dropped 0 bases, with 10 bases sitting between them. Written as DNA, the CDR3 is TGCGCCAGCTCGGCCGGCCCAACTAATGAAAAACTGTTTTTT. It is translated as CASSAGPTNEKLFF.

The chain couples TRBV4-3 to TRBJ1-2; no clear D. Trimming cost V 1 base and J 3 bases, with 12 bases left between them. Germline-derived CDR1 and CDR2 are LGHNA and YSLEER. This CDR3 has 15 amino acids. In DNA, the CDR3 is TGCGCCAGCAGCCAAGTTGTCACAGTCGACTATGGCTACACCTTC. Its translation: CASSQVVTVDYGYTF.

CDR3 amino acids: CASRAYEGASGNTIYF. The CDR3 DNA sequence: TGTGCCAGTAGAGCCTACGAGGGAGCTTCTGGAAACACCATATATTTT. The chain recombines TRBV19 with TRBJ1-3; no clear D. CDR3 length equals 16 residues. Per germline, CDR1 LNHDA and CDR2 SQIVND (reference sequence). V dropped 6 bases and J dropped 1 base, with 16 bases sitting between them.

J is TRBJ2-5 and V is TRBV3-1 (or the pseudogene TRBV3-2); D may be TRBD1 (5 bases). CDR1 LGHDT and CDR2 YNNKEL come from the germline V gene (reference sequence). V lost 5 bases to trimming and J lost 6 bases, with 13 bases between them. CDR3 length equals 13 residues. This CDR3 reads CASSVGAWKTQYF. The CDR3 bases are TGTGCCAGCAGCGTTGGGGCTTGGAAGACCCAGTACTTC.